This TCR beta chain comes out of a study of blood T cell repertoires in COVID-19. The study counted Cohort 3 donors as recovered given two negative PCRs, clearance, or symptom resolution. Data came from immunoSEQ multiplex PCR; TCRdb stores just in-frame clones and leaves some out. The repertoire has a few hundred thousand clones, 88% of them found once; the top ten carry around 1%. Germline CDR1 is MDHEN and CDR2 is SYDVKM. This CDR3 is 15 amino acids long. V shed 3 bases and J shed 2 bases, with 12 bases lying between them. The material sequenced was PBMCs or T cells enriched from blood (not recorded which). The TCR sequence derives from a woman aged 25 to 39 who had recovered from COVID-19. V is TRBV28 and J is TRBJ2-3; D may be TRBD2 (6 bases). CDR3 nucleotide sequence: TGTGCCAGCAGTTTTCAGGGACTTGACACAGATACGCAGTATTTT. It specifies CASSFQGLDTDTQYF.